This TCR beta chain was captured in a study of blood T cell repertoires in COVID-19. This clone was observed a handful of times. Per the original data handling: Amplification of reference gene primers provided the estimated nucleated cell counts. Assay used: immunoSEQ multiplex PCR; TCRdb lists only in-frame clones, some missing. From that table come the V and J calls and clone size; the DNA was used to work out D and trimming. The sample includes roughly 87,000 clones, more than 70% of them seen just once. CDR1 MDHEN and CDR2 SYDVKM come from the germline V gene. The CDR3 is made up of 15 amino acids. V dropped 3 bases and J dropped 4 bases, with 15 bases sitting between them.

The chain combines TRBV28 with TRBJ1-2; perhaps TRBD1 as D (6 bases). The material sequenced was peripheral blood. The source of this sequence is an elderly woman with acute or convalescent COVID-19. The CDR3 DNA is TGTGCCAGCAGTTTGGGGACACCAGTTTTCTATGGCTACACCTTC. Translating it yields CASSLGTPVFYGYTF.